This T cell receptor (beta chain) was captured by sequencing in a study of cytomegalovirus exposure and HLA in healthy donors. Study observations and caveats: Overall, approximately 150 TCR beta chains were annotated as cytomegalovirus-associated.

PCR amplification relied on 60 Vbeta primers (plus 13 Jbeta primers). TCRdb's copy holds only in-frame clones and misses some; the assay was immunoSEQ multiplex PCR. Found here are some 120,000 clones, about four fifths of them singletons; the top ten hold roughly 3.9%. This clone appeared a single time. Antigen unknown. From germline, CDR1 is WNHNN and CDR2 SYGVQD (reference sequence). CDR3 length equals 13 residues. Trimming took 2 bases from V and 4 from J, leaving 8 bases between them. All donors participated as healthy donors of bone marrow. This receptor was taken from a woman aged 25 to 39 in good health and CMV-seronegative. Source material: PBMCs. The rearrangement uses TRBV10-1 and TRBJ1-2; D unresolved. The CDR3 reads CASSEATGYGYTF. The CDR3 DNA is TGCGCCAGCAGTGAGGCCACCGGCTATGGCTACACCTTC.